Listed here are 31 T cell receptor beta chains from one sample, sequenced in a study of Ad26.COV2.S vaccination and SARS-CoV-2 variants. The table came from immunoSEQ multiplex PCR; TCRdb's copy has only in-frame clones and leaves some out. Here the sample spans hundreds of thousands of clones, about nine tenths being singletons. Sample treatment: 15 to 20 received Ad26.COV2.S at low or high dose, single or two shots; 5 received placebo; per-sample allocation not given. At day 63 after the first vaccine or placebo injection, samples were drawn. The specimen comprised peripheral blood, sampled in a trial of Ad26.COV2.S vaccine versus placebo. All receptors come from a person between 18 and 65 years old who received the Ad26.COV2.S COVID-19 vaccine or a placebo.

The chain carries TRBV7-2 and TRBJ2-6; TRBD1 or TRBD2 may be the D gene (6 bases each). There are 15 residues in the CDR3. Germline V gene data show CDR1 as SGHTA and CDR2 as FQGNSA. Trimming took 4 bases from V and 4 from J, leaving 11 bases between them. The CDR3 here is CASSSPGAGANVLTF. CDR3 bases: TGTGCCAGCAGCTCCCCGGGGGCGGGGGCCAACGTCCTGACTTTC.

The chain links TRBV5-1 to TRBJ1-3; no definite D call. The CDR3 runs 14 residues. Trimming pared 4 bases from V and 0 bases from J, leaving 8 bases between. CDR1 is SGHRS, CDR2 YFSETQ, per germline. DNA of the CDR3: TGCGCCAGCAGCCCCGCGATCTCTGGAAACACCATATATTTT. This gives the protein CASSPAISGNTIYF.

The table lists this clone with a count of one. The J gene is TRBJ2-1, the V gene TRBV7-3; D is perhaps TRBD2 (5 bases). This CDR3 has 13 residues. CDR1 is SGHTA and CDR2 is FQGTGA in the germline V gene. Trimming shortened V by 5 bases and J by 6 bases, and 11 bases separated the two germline ends. The CDR3 DNA reads TGTGCCAGCAGCGGCGTGAGCGGCAATGAGCAGTTCTTC. As protein: CASSGVSGNEQFF.

This chain joins TRBV11-2 and TRBJ2-1; TRBD2 agrees at 7 bases. The CDR3 has 15 residues. Trimming at V came to 0 bases and at J to 3 bases, leaving 2 bases not matched to a gene. Germline V CDR1 and CDR2: SGHAT, FQNNGV. The CDR3 nucleotides read TGTGCCAGCAGCTTAGACGGCGGGAGCTACAATGAGCAGTTCTTC. This codes for CASSLDGGSYNEQFF.

A few counts support this clone. The chain employs TRBV18 and TRBJ1-5; TRBD1 matches 7 bases. Per germline, CDR1 KGHSH and CDR2 LQKENI. This CDR3 has 16 amino acids. Germline trimming cut 3 bases from V and 0 bases from J; bases unmatched to any gene: 5. In nucleotides, the CDR3 is TGTGCCAGCTCACCCCTAGGGGGCTATAGCAATCAGCCCCAGCATTTT. Translating it yields CASSPLGGYSNQPQHF.

The V call is TRBV28, the J call TRBJ1-5, with TRBD1 identical over 7 bases. CDR1 and CDR2 (germline): MDHEN, SYDVKM. V shed 6 bases, J shed 5 bases, and the junction held 10 bases outside the gene matches. This CDR3 has 15 amino acids. CDR3 region: CASSEGTDHDQPQHF. The DNA for the CDR3 is TGTGCCAGCAGCGAGGGGACAGACCATGATCAGCCCCAGCATTTT.

A single count supports this clone. The chain couples TRBV11-2 to TRBJ1-2; D not certain. The CDR3 is made up of 14 amino acids. Per the germline V gene, CDR1 is SGHAT and CDR2 is FQNNGV. Trimming removed 0 bases from V and 5 bases from J, with 10 bases in between. For the CDR3, the DNA is TGTGCCAGCAGCTTAGAAGCAGGCTATTATGGCTACACCTTC. This codes for CASSLEAGYYGYTF.

The chain couples TRBV29-1 to TRBJ1-3; D possibly corresponds to TRBD1 (6 bases). The germline CDR1 and CDR2 sequences are SQVTM and ANQGSEA. V was pared by 7 bases and J by 3 bases, with 10 bases between. The CDR3 covers 12 residues. The CDR3 protein is CSGGHDGNTIYF. In DNA, the CDR3 is TGCAGCGGGGGACATGATGGAAACACCATATATTTT.

The genes are TRBV3-1 (or the pseudogene TRBV3-2) and TRBJ2-5; TRBD1 is a possible D gene (5 bases). The V gene's germline CDR1 is LGHDT and CDR2 YNNKEL (reference sequence). This CDR3 comprises 17 residues. Trimming left V 0 bases short and J 6 bases short, with 20 bases between. The CDR3 is CASSQDSQGVMIKTQYF. CDR3 DNA: TGTGCCAGCAGCCAAGATAGCCAGGGTGTGATGATAAAGACCCAGTACTTC.

In this sample, this clone turned up many times. DNA for the CDR3: TGTGCCAGCAGCGCAGACAATGAGCAGTTCTTC. The encoded protein is CASSADNEQFF. The genes are TRBV11-3 and TRBJ2-1; D gene uncertain. CDR1 and CDR2 (germline): SGHNT, YENEEA. The V gene lost 5 bases and the J gene lost 5 bases, with 4 bases spanning the gap. The CDR3 totals 11 residues.

This sequence joins TRBV28 and TRBJ2-2, with D possibly being TRBD2 (6 bases). Germline CDR1 is MDHEN and CDR2 is SYDVKM. The length of the CDR3 is 15 residues. V gave up 4 bases and J gave up 0 bases, with 9 bases separating them. As DNA, the CDR3 is TGTGCCAGCAGTTCCGCTAGCGCGAACACCGGGGAGCTGTTTTTT. It translates to CASSSASANTGELFF.

V usage is TRBV19 and J usage is TRBJ2-1, with 12 bases lining up with TRBD1. The CDR3 extends over 15 amino acids. V lost 6 bases and J lost 6; bases outside the gene matches: 6. Looked up from germline, CDR1 is LNHDA and CDR2 is SQIVND (reference sequence). DNA for the CDR3: TGTGCCAGTAGACCGGGACAGGGGGCGTTCAATGAGCAGTTCTTC. Translating it yields CASRPGQGAFNEQFF.

The chain combines TRBV9 with TRBJ2-7; possibly TRBD1 for D (5 bases). V lost 0 bases, J lost 4 bases, and 14 bases lay in between. There are 15 residues in the CDR3. Germline assignment: CDR1 SGDLS and CDR2 YYNGEE. The CDR3: CASSVGGSVKYEQYF. As DNA, the CDR3 is TGTGCCAGCAGCGTAGGGGGCAGCGTGAAATACGAGCAGTACTTC.

V gene TRBV4-3 combines with J gene TRBJ2-1; D is tentatively TRBD1 or TRBD2 (6 bases each). The V gene's germline CDR1 is LGHNA and CDR2 YSLEER. This CDR3 has 15 residues. Trimming stripped 4 bases from V and 5 bases from J, with 15 bases between. The CDR3, as DNA: TGCGCCAGCAGCCCGGGGGCGAGAGGGCACAATGAGCAGTTCTTC. This gives the protein CASSPGARGHNEQFF.

The rearrangement uses TRBV28 and TRBJ1-4, with 9 bases aligning to TRBD1. The CDR3 covers 14 residues. In germline, CDR1 is MDHEN, CDR2 SYDVKM. V was clipped by 6 bases and J by 8 bases; unmatched bases: 7. CDR3 nucleotide sequence: TGTGCCAGCAGCTTACAGGGGGCGCAAGAAAAACTGTTTTTT. Protein product: CASSLQGAQEKLFF.

This chain joins TRBV19 and TRBJ1-6; a weak D match, TRBD1 (6 bases). Germline assignment: CDR1 LNHDA and CDR2 SQIVND (reference sequence). This CDR3 region has 15 residues. The V and J ends lost 3 bases and 10 bases respectively, with 16 bases between them. CDR3 nucleotides: TGTGCCAGTAGTATGGATCAGGGGATAAGGTCACCCCTCCACTTT. Translating it yields CASSMDQGIRSPLHF.

V is TRBV6-5 and J is TRBJ2-7; TRBD2 is a possible D gene (7 bases). This CDR3 spans 13 amino acids. Germline loops: CDR1 MNHEY, CDR2 SVGAGI. V lost 11 bases and J 0 bases, leaving 14 bases between the germline ends. CDR3 bases: TGTGCCTCAACGGGGGGCACCTCCTACGAGCAGTACTTC. It encodes CASTGGTSYEQYF.

V usage is TRBV27 and J usage is TRBJ2-7, with 10 bases aligning to TRBD1. Germline loops: CDR1 MNHEY, CDR2 SMNVEV (reference sequence). The CDR3 sequence is 15 residues long. V was pared by 1 base and J by 2 bases, with 2 bases of the junction left unmatched. The CDR3 is CASSLYGQGAYEQYF. DNA for the CDR3: TGTGCCAGCAGTTTATACGGACAGGGGGCCTACGAGCAGTACTTC.

The rearrangement links TRBV2 to TRBJ1-6; tentatively, D is TRBD1 (5 bases). V dropped 8 bases and J dropped 7 bases, with 15 bases sitting between them. CDR3 length equals 14 residues. Per the germline V gene, CDR1 is SNHLY and CDR2 is FYNNEI. The CDR3 is CASGSGTVNSPLHF. CDR3 DNA sequence: TGTGCCAGCGGCTCCGGGACGGTAAATTCACCCCTCCACTTT. Drawing the rest from reference TRBV2 and TRBJ1-6, the complete variable domain is EPEVTQTPSHQVTQMGQEVILRCVPISNHLYFYWYRQILGQKVEFLVSFYNNEISEKSEIFDDQFSVERPDGSNFTLKIRSTKLEDSAMYFCASGSGTVNSPLHFGNGTRLTVT.

V gene TRBV18 combines with J gene TRBJ2-2; D ambiguous. The ends were cut back, 6 bases at V and 1 base at J, with 18 bases in the middle. The V gene's germline CDR1 is KGHSH and CDR2 LQKENI. The CDR3 consists of 17 residues. The CDR3 loop reads CASSPQQQPVNTGELFF. The CDR3 DNA is TGTGCCAGCTCCCCGCAACAGCAACCCGTGAACACCGGGGAGCTGTTTTTT. Full variable domain (missing parts from reference TRBV18 and TRBJ2-2): NAGVMQNPRHLVRRRGQEARLRCSPMKGHSHVYWYRQLPEEGLKFMVYLQKENIIDESGMPKERFSAEFPKEGPSILRIQQVVRGDSAAYFCASSPQQQPVNTGELFFGEGSRLTVL.

In the case of this clone: Other DNA variants within this sample encode the same CDR3. V gene TRBV28 combines with J gene TRBJ2-5; D tentatively fits TRBD1 or TRBD2 (6 bases each). Germline V gene data show CDR1 as MDHEN and CDR2 as SYDVKM. There are 13 residues in the CDR3. The V end lost 3 bases, the J end lost 5 bases, and 10 bases lay between the germline ends. CDR3 in amino acids: CASSLGGRETQYF. The CDR3, as DNA: TGTGCCAGCAGTTTGGGGGGCAGGGAGACCCAGTACTTC.

The gene calls are TRBV20-1 and TRBJ2-3, with 12 positions matching TRBD2. The ends lost 3 bases at V and 3 bases at J; junction bases unmatched: 7. This CDR3 is 16 amino acids long. Per germline, CDR1 DFQATT and CDR2 SNEGSKA (reference sequence). The CDR3 DNA follows: TGCAGTGCTAGTTACCCCACTAGCGGGAGGACAGATACGCAGTATTTT. Its protein product is CSASYPTSGRTDTQYF.

In DNA, the CDR3 is TGTGCCAGCAGCGTCGGACAGGGAGGCTACCTGAATAATGAAAAACTGTTTTTT. Protein product: CASSVGQGGYLNNEKLFF. The rearrangement joins TRBV9 to TRBJ1-4; 8 bases line up with TRBD1. The CDR3 runs to 18 residues. Germline CDR1 reads SGDLS; CDR2 reads YYNGEE. The V segment lost 2 bases and the J segment 4 bases; nucleotides outside the gene matches: 13.

The V and J genes are TRBV7-9 and TRBJ1-1; D may be TRBD1 (6 bases). Per the germline V gene, CDR1 is SEHNR and CDR2 is FQNEAQ (reference sequence). This CDR3 has 13 residues. V was clipped by 3 bases and J by 5 bases, with 10 bases between them. CDR3 coding DNA: TGTGCCAGCAGCTTGACCGGGACAACTGAAGCTTTCTTT. Protein product: CASSLTGTTEAFF.

The chain uses TRBV19 and TRBJ2-7, with 10 nucleotides matching TRBD2. With 4 bases clipped from V and 3 bases from J, the junction kept 3 bases outside the gene matches. CDR1 LNHDA and CDR2 SQIVND come from the germline V gene (reference sequence). This CDR3 contains 14 residues. CDR3 amino acids: CASSTLAGRYEQYF. The CDR3 region has the DNA TGTGCCAGTAGTACACTAGCGGGACGCTACGAGCAGTACTTC.

The gene calls are TRBV7-9 and TRBJ1-1, with 7 bases matching TRBD1. This CDR3 comprises 13 residues. Germline V gene data show CDR1 as SEHNR and CDR2 as FQNEAQ (reference sequence). V trimming: 5 bases; J trimming: 4 bases; junction bases outside the gene matches: 4. The CDR3 loop reads CASSHAGGTEAFF. The CDR3 nucleotides are TGTGCCAGCAGCCACGCAGGGGGCACTGAAGCTTTCTTT. The whole variable domain, remainder taken from reference TRBV7-9 and TRBJ1-1, is DTGVSQNPRHKITKRGQNVTFRCDPISEHNRLYWYRQTLGQGPEFLTYFQNEAQLEKSRLLSDRFSAERPKGSFSTLEIQRTEQGDSAMYLCASSHAGGTEAFFGQGTRLTVV.

This clone came up once. The rearrangement links TRBV30 to TRBJ2-7; TRBD2 matches 11 bases. The CDR3 consists of 15 residues. Losses at the gene ends were 0 bases for V and 2 bases for J; bases not matched to a gene: 3. CDR1 and CDR2 from the germline V gene are GTSNPN and SVGIG (reference sequence). The CDR3 DNA reads TGTGCCTGGAGTGTAGGGACTAGCGGAGCCTACGAGCAGTACTTC. As protein: CAWSVGTSGAYEQYF.

The chain has TRBV11-2 and TRBJ2-3, with D possibly TRBD2 on 5 matching bases. Trimming stripped 5 bases from V and 6 bases from J, with 9 bases between. The CDR3 length is 12 residues. Germline assignment: CDR1 SGHAT and CDR2 FQNNGV. CDR3 region: CASSLRADTQYF. The CDR3 DNA is TGTGCCAGCAGCCTGCGGGCGGATACGCAGTATTTT.

The chain combines TRBV28 with TRBJ2-7; TRBD2 aligns across 15 bases. The CDR3 runs to 18 residues. V was clipped by 5 bases and J by 1 base; unmatched bases: 9. Germline CDR1 is MDHEN and CDR2 is SYDVKM. CDR3 protein: CASSPWTSGRAGSYEQYF. The CDR3 DNA follows: TGTGCCAGCAGTCCCTGGACTAGCGGGAGGGCCGGGTCCTACGAGCAGTACTTC. The full variable domain, completed using reference TRBV28 and TRBJ2-7, is DVKVTQSSRYLVKRTGEKVFLECVQDMDHENMFWYRQDPGLGLRLIYFSYDVKMKEKGDIPEGYSVSREKKERFSLILESASTNQTSMYLCASSPWTSGRAGSYEQYFGPGTRLTVT.

The V and J genes are TRBV6-5 and TRBJ2-5; D remains ambiguous. In germline, CDR1 is MNHEY, CDR2 SVGAGI. V lost 2 bases, J lost 2 bases, and 12 bases lay in between. The length of the CDR3 is 15 residues. The CDR3 loop is CASSYELGQQETQYF. The CDR3 coding sequence is TGTGCCAGCAGTTACGAGCTTGGGCAGCAAGAGACCCAGTACTTC.

The chain links TRBV19 to TRBJ1-5, with 9 bases identical to TRBD1. The ends lost 1 base at V and 7 bases at J; junction bases unmatched: 5. The CDR3 runs 15 residues. The V gene's germline CDR1 is LNHDA and CDR2 SQIVND (reference sequence). For the CDR3, the DNA is TGTGCCAGTAGTATAGTGGACAGGGGTGGCCAGCCCCAGCATTTT. Encoded protein: CASSIVDRGGQPQHF.